This is a list of T cell receptor beta chains from one sample in a study of T-cell reconstitution after alpha-beta-depleted transplantation in children. TCRdb processed the PCR reads anew with MiXCR; each CDR3 protein has one entry. The profile shows 210,000 or so distinct CDR3 sequences, roughly a tenth of them singletons. The sample here was PBMCs, taken before TCRalphabeta/CD19-depleted stem cell transplant. These receptors originate from a child less than two years old with acute myeloid leukemia, due to receive a stem cell transplant. The conserved cysteine and the conserved F or W are not part of the CDR3 here. A D gene is named only where the DNA matches it firmly.

V	D	CDR3
TRBV11-3	NA	ASSARQWKEYTQY
TRBV2	NA	ASTLQSYPNEKLF
TRBV5-5	TRBD1	ASSLTGGRGYT
TRBV7-9	NA	ASSTPPNLTAF
TRBV20-1	NA	SASPYEQY
TRBV10-3	NA	AIKDIGIQETQY
TRBV4-3	NA	ASNLGGGGAEAF
TRBV20-1	NA	SARVATRGYGYT
TRBV20-1	TRBD1	SHLPGQGTYEQY
TRBV20-1	NA	SARFPSTDTQY
TRBV10-2	NA	ASSESGTYNEQF
TRBV20-1	TRBD2	SALLAGTQETQY
TRBV5-1	NA	ASSLADPHGEQF
TRBV5-5	NA	ASSLVVAGELF
TRBV12-3/TRBV12-4	TRBD2	ASSNWHLAGESGEQF
TRBV11-3	TRBD2	ATAGTRGDTQY
TRBV19	TRBD2	ASSILAGVPNEQF
TRBV18	TRBD2	ASSPPGLAEAYEQY
TRBV12-3/TRBV12-4	NA	ASPGSPGASTGELF
TRBV12-3/TRBV12-4	TRBD2	ASSSPLAGETYNEQF
TRBV2	NA	ASKTGLYNEQY
TRBV7-9	NA	ASSLNTGDNSPLH
TRBV9	NA	ASSVVAATSTDTQY
TRBV29-1	TRBD2	SVEFLSGPFYNEQF
TRBV20-1	TRBD2	SAKSLAGDSETQY
TRBV30	NA	AWARTVAKNIQY
TRBV7-6	NA	AVQGVNYNEQF